These 8 T cell receptor beta chains were sequenced from one sample in a study of OX40 agonist ivuxolimab in advanced cancers. Profiled with immunoSEQ multiplex PCR; TCRdb holds only in-frame clones, not every one. The data contain 65,000 to 80,000 clones, approximately 90% of them singletons. The sequences come from CD4+ or CD8+ T cells sorted from blood, collected in a trial of the OX40 agonist ivuxolimab. Receptors were obtained from an adult with an advanced solid tumor such as melanoma, head and neck, liver or kidney cancer.

V and J are TRBV4-1 and TRBJ2-1; D not resolved. This CDR3 is 13 amino acids long. Trimming pared 0 bases from V and 5 bases from J, leaving 5 bases between. In germline, CDR1 is MGHRA, CDR2 YSYEKL. The CDR3 region has the DNA TGCGCCAGCAGCCAAGACCCAGACAATGAGCAGTTCTTC. Translation gives CASSQDPDNEQFF.

This chain joins TRBV29-1 and TRBJ1-4, with no clear D. Trimming shortened V by 4 bases and J by 7 bases, and 13 bases separated the two germline ends. This CDR3 comprises 13 residues. Germline V gene data show CDR1 as SQVTM and CDR2 as ANQGSEA. The CDR3 region is CSVAGPGPEKLFF. CDR3 coding DNA: TGCAGCGTTGCAGGCCCGGGTCCTGAAAAACTGTTTTTT.

The chain couples TRBV27 to TRBJ2-2; 8 nucleotides match TRBD2. Trimming removed 2 bases from V and 0 bases from J; junction bases left unmatched: 2. The V gene's germline CDR1 is MNHEY and CDR2 SMNVEV (reference sequence). The CDR3 contains 16 residues. The chain's CDR3 is CASSLIAGTNTGELFF. Here the CDR3 DNA reads TGTGCCAGCAGTTTAATAGCGGGAACGAACACCGGGGAGCTGTTTTTT.

The chain joins TRBV27 to TRBJ2-7; 10 nucleotides agree with TRBD2. CDR3 size: 14 residues. Looked up from germline, CDR1 is MNHEY and CDR2 is SMNVEV (reference sequence). The V gene end was trimmed by 3 bases and the J gene end by 4 bases; junction bases not matched to a gene: 3. The CDR3 reads CASSFAAGGYEQYF. DNA for the CDR3: TGTGCCAGCAGTTTTGCAGCGGGAGGGTACGAGCAGTACTTC.

This clone was observed once. The gene calls are TRBV13 and TRBJ2-1; D perhaps matches TRBD2 (6 bases). From germline, CDR1 is PRHDT and CDR2 FYEKMQ (reference sequence). V lost 0 bases to trimming and J lost 5 bases, with 14 bases between them. The CDR3 consists of 16 residues. The CDR3 DNA follows: TGTGCCAGCAGCTTAGGTCTTAGCGGTTCTAACAATGAGCAGTTCTTC. It is translated as CASSLGLSGSNNEQFF.

A few counts support this clone. CDR3 nucleotides: TGTGCCAGCGGACCCGGGGGCCTGTCCCTCTACGAGCAGTACTTC. It translates to CASGPGGLSLYEQYF. This chain joins TRBV2 and TRBJ2-7; D possibly matches TRBD1 or TRBD2 (6 bases each). The V end was cut by 8 bases, the J end by 3 bases, with 20 bases between. This CDR3 contains 15 residues. Germline V gene lookup returns CDR1 SNHLY and CDR2 FYNNEI.

This clone was seen a single time. The V gene is TRBV30, the J gene TRBJ2-1; TRBD2 matches 9 bases. The V and J ends lost 1 base and 6 bases, in that order; junction bases with no gene match: 4. Germline V gene sequence: CDR1 GTSNPN, CDR2 SVGIG (reference sequence). The CDR3 is 14 residues long. In nucleotides, the CDR3 is TGTGCCTGGAGTGAAGGAGCGGGAGGCAATGAGCAGTTCTTC. Amino acids: CAWSEGAGGNEQFF.

This chain connects TRBV5-4 to TRBJ2-5; 7 bases map to TRBD1. The end of the DNA aligns better with TRBJ2-7, so the J call may be wrong. The CDR3 runs 13 residues. Germline assignment: CDR1 SGHNT and CDR2 YYREEE (reference sequence). CDR3 region: CASSLEGADEQYF. For the CDR3, the DNA is TGTGCCAGCAGCTTGGAGGGGGCGGACGAGCAGTACTTC.